This T cell receptor beta chain is drawn from a study of human versus mouse CDR3 diversity and MHC coevolution. Study information: Samples had between roughly 5.5 x 10^6 and 1.8 x 10^7 valid reads.

Assay used: immunoSEQ multiplex PCR; TCRdb lists only in-frame clones, some missing. The sample contains about 60,000 clones, about 93% of which appear only once. This CDR3 has 14 residues. Trimming removed 6 bases at V and 7 bases at J, with 18 bases between. Germline CDR1 reads SNHLY; CDR2 reads FYNNEI. Naive CD4 T cells were sorted as CD45RO-negative, CD62L-positive. The sequencing sample was made of naive CD4+ T cells from blood. Subset noted: CD45RO-negative CD62L-positive naive CD4 T cells. The TCR comes from a person in their sixties in good health. The chain links TRBV2 to TRBJ2-5; perhaps TRBD1 as D (6 bases). The CDR3 sequence: CASRSDRTRGTQYF. CDR3 sequence (DNA): TGTGCCAGCAGATCCGACAGGACCAGGGGGACCCAGTACTTC.